Presented here are 8 T cell receptor beta chains from one specimen sequenced in a study of shared clonotypes between healthy human individuals. Generated by immunoSEQ multiplex PCR, the TCRdb table keeps only in-frame clones and is missing some. The sample includes 450,000 to 500,000 clones, approximately 80% of them seen just once. What was sequenced was PBMCs. These receptors were obtained from a woman aged 40 to 50 in good health. Some clones in this sample may be carry-over from other donors' samples.

Points on this clone: The same CDR3 can be traced to other DNA sequences in this sample. The CDR3 spells CASSVNTEAFF. DNA of the CDR3: TGTGCCAGCAGCGTGAACACTGAAGCTTTCTTT. The chain recombines TRBV28 with TRBJ1-1; D remains unclear. Deletions cut 6 bases from V and 0 bases from J, with 2 bases between. This CDR3 is built from 11 residues. Looked up from germline, CDR1 is MDHEN and CDR2 is SYDVKM.

The chain recombines TRBV11-2 with TRBJ2-2, with unresolved D. The V gene lost 1 base and the J gene lost 7 bases, with 10 bases spanning the gap. CDR1 and CDR2 from the germline V gene are SGHAT and FQNNGV. The CDR3 runs to 14 residues. The CDR3 spells CASSLGNRVGELFF. The CDR3 DNA sequence: TGTGCCAGCAGCTTAGGCAATCGGGTCGGGGAGCTGTTTTTT.

The CDR3 DNA reads TGTGCCAGCAGTTCACGACAGGACGGCTATGGCTACACCTTC. Translated, it gives CASSSRQDGYGYTF. V gene TRBV27 combines with J gene TRBJ1-2, with a tentative D call TRBD1 (6 bases). V lost 4 bases, J lost 4 bases, and 13 bases lay in between. Germline V CDR1 and CDR2: MNHEY, SMNVEV (reference sequence). The CDR3 sequence is 14 residues long.

This clone is a singleton in its sample. The genes are TRBV25-1 and TRBJ2-1; the match to TRBD1 covers 9 bases. The CDR3 is made up of 13 amino acids. The trim removed 6 bases at V and 3 bases at J, leaving 0 bases unmatched. CDR1 MGHDK and CDR2 SYGVNS come from the germline V gene. The CDR3 loop reads CASRGQGYNEQFF. The DNA for the CDR3 is TGTGCCAGCAGGGGACAGGGCTACAATGAGCAGTTCTTC.

As for this clone: A far larger clone is off by one base, so a read error is likely. The CDR3 is CSVETYNEQFF. The CDR3 nucleotides read TGCAGCGTTGAAACCTACAATGAGCAGTTCTTC. The chain recombines TRBV29-1 with TRBJ2-1; D unresolved. Looked up from germline, CDR1 is SQVTM and CDR2 is ANQGSEA. The CDR3 is 11 residues long. The V end lost 2 bases, the J end lost 2 bases, and 1 base lay between the germline ends.

V and J are TRBV9 and TRBJ2-2; D is possibly TRBD1 or TRBD2 (6 bases each). Germline V CDR1 and CDR2: SGDLS, YYNGEE. Deletions cut 0 bases from V and 6 bases from J, with 15 bases between. The CDR3 runs 16 residues. The CDR3 reads CASSVVSGADPGELFF. The CDR3 nucleotides read TGTGCCAGCAGCGTAGTGTCGGGGGCCGATCCCGGGGAGCTGTTTTTT.

The chain combines TRBV2 with TRBJ2-1, with TRBD2 matching 14 bases. V gave up 8 bases and J gave up 7 bases; unmatched junction bases: 13. Germline V CDR1 and CDR2: SNHLY, FYNNEI. CDR3 length equals 17 residues. The CDR3 region has the DNA TGTGCCAGCTCCGGGACTAGCGGGAGTAGAGGTATTAATGAGCAGTTCTTC. Encoded protein: CASSGTSGSRGINEQFF.

This chain links TRBV7-6 with TRBJ1-1; TRBD1 aligns across 9 bases. With V trimmed by 0 bases and J by 7 bases, 0 bases remained unmatched. Germline loops: CDR1 SGHVS, CDR2 FNYEAQ. This CDR3 is built from 13 residues. Here the CDR3 reads CASSLAGQGEAFF. The CDR3 DNA sequence: TGTGCCAGCAGCTTAGCGGGACAGGGTGAAGCTTTCTTT.